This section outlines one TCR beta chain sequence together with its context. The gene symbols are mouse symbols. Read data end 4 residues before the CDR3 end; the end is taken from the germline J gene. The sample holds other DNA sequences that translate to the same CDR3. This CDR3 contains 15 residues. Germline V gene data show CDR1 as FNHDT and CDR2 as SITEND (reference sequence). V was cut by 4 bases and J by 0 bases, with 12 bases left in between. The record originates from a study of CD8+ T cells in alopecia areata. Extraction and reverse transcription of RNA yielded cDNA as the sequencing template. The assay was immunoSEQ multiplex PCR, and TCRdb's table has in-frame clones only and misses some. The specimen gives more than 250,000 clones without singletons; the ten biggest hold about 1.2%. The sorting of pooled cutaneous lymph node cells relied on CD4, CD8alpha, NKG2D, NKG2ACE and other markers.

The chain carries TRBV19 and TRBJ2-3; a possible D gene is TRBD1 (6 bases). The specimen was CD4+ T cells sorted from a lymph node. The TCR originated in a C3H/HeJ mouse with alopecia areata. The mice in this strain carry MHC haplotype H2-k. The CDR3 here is CASSPGTTSAETLYF. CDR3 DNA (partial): TGTGCCAGCAGTCCAGGGACAACTAGTGCAGAA.